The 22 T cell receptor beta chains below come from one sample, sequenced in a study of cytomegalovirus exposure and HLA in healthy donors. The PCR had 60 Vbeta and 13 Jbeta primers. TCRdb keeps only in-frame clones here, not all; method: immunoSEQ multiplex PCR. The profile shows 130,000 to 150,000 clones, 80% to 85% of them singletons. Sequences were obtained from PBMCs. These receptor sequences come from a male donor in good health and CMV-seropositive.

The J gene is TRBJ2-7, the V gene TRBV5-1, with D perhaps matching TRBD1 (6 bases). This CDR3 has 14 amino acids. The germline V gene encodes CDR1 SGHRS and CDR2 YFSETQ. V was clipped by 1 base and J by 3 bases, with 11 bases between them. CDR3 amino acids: CASSLTGYDYEQYF. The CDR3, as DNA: TGCGCCAGCAGCTTGACAGGGTACGACTACGAGCAGTACTTC. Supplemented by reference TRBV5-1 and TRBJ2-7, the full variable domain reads KAGVTQTPRYLIKTRGQQVTLSCSPISGHRSVSWYQQTPGQGLQFLFEYFSETQRNKGNFPGRFSGRQFSNSRSEMNVSTLELGDSALYLCASSLTGYDYEQYFGPGTRLTVT.

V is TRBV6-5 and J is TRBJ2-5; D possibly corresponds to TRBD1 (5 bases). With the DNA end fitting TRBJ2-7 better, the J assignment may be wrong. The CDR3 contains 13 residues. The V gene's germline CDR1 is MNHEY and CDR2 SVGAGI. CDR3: CASSWRQGNEQYF. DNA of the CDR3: TGTGCCAGCAGTTGGCGTCAGGGCAACGAGCAGTACTTC.

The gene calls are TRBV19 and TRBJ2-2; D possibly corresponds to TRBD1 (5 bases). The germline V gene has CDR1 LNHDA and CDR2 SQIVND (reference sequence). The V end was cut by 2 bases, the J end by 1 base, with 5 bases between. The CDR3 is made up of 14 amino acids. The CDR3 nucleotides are TGTGCCAGTAGTATAACAGGGAACACCGGGGAGCTGTTTTTT. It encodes CASSITGNTGELFF.

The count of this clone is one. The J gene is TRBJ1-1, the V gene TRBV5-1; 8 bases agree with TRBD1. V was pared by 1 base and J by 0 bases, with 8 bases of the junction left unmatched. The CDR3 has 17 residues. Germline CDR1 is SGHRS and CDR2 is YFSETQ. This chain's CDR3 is CASSLKGRGQMNTEAFF. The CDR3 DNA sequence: TGCGCCAGCAGCTTGAAGGGCAGGGGGCAGATGAACACTGAAGCTTTCTTT.

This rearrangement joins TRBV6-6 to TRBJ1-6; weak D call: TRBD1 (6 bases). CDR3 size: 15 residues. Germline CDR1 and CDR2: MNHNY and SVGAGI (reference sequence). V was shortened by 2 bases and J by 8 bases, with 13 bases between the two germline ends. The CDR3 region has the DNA TGTGCCAGCAGTTACGTTGGACAGTCAGATTCACCCCTCCACTTT. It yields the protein CASSYVGQSDSPLHF.

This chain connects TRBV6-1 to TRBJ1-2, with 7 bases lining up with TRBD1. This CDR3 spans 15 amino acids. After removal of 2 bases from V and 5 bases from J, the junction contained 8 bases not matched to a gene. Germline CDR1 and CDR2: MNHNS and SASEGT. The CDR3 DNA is TGTGCCAGCAGTGAAACCCAGACAGGGAATTATGGCTACACCTTC. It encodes CASSETQTGNYGYTF.

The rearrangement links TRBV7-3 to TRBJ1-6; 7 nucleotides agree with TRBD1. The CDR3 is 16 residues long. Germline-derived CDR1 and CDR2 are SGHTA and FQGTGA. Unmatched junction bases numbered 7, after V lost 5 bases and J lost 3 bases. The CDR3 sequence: CASSETGANYNSPLHF. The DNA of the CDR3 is TGTGCCAGCAGCGAAACAGGGGCAAACTATAATTCACCCCTCCACTTT.

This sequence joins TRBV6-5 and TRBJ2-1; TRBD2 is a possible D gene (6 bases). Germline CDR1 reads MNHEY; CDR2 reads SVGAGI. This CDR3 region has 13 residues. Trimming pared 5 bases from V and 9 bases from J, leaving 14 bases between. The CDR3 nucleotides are TGTGCCAGCAGTCCCTGGGGAGCGGGTGAGCAGTTCTTC. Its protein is CASSPWGAGEQFF.

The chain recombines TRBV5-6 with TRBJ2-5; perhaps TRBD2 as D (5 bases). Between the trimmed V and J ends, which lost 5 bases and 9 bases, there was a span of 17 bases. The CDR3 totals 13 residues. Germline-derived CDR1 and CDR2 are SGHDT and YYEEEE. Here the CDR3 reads CASSWTGEGPQYF. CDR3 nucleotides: TGTGCCAGCAGTTGGACCGGGGAAGGGCCCCAGTACTTC.

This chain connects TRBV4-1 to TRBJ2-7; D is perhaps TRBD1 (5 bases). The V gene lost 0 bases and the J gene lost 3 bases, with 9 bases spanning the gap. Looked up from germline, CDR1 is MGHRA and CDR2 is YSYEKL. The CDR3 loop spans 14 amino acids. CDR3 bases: TGCGCCAGCAGCCAAGAAAGCCAGGGCTACGAGCAGTACTTC. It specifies CASSQESQGYEQYF.

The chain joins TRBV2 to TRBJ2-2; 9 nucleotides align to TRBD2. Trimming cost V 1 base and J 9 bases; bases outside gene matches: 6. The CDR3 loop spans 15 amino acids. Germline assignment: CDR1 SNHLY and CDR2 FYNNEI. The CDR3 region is CASSEDSSGTRELFF. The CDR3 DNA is TGTGCCAGCAGTGAAGATTCTAGCGGGACTCGGGAGCTGTTTTTT.

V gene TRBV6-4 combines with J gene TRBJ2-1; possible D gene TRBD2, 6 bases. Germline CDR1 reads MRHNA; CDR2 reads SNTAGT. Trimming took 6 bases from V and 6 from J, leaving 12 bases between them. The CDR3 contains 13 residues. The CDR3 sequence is CASSSIAANEQFF. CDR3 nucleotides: TGTGCCAGCAGCTCCATAGCGGCCAATGAGCAGTTCTTC.

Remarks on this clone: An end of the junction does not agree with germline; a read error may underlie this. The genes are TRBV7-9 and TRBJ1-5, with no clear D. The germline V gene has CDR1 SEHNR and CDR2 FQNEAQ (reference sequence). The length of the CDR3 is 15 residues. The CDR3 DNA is TGTTCCAGCAGCTGGGCGGGCGGGGATGGGGTGCCCCAGCATTTT. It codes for CSSSWAGGDGVPQHF.

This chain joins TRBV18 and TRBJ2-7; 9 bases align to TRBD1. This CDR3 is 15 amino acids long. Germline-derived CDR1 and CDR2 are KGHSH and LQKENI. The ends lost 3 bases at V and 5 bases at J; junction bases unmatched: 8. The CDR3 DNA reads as TGTGCCAGCTCACCCAGGACAGGGGAGTTACACGAGCAGTACTTC. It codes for CASSPRTGELHEQYF.

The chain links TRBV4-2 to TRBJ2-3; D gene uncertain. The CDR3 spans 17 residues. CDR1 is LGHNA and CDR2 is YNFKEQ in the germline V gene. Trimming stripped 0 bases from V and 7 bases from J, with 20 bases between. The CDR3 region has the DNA TGTGCCAGCAGCCAAGATACTATGGCAGCCATGTCACATACGCAGTATTTT. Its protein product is CASSQDTMAAMSHTQYF.

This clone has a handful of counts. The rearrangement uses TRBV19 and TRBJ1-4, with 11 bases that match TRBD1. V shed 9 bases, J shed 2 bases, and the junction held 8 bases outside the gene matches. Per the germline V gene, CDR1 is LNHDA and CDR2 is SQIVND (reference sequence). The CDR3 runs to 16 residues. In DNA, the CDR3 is TGTGCCAGCTCCGAGGGACAGGGGGGTACTAATGAAAAACTGTTTTTT. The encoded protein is CASSEGQGGTNEKLFF.

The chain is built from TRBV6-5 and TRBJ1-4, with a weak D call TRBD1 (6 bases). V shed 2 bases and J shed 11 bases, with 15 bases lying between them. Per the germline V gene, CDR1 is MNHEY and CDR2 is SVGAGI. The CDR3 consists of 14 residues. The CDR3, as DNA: TGTGCCAGCAGTTACACGGGGGGCGTAAGGAAACTGTTTTTT. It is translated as CASSYTGGVRKLFF.

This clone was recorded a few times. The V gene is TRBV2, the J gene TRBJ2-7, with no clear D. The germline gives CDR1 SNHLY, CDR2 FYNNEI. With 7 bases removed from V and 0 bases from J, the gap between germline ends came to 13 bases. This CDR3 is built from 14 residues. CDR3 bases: TGTGCCAGCACCATAGATACAGTCTCCTACGAGCAGTACTTC. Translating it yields CASTIDTVSYEQYF.

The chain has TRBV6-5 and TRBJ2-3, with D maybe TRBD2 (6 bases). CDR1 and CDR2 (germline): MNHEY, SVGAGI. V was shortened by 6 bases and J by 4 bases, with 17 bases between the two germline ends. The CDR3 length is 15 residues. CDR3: CASRIGTGGSDTQYF. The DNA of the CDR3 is TGTGCCAGCAGAATCGGGACTGGGGGGTCAGATACGCAGTATTTT.

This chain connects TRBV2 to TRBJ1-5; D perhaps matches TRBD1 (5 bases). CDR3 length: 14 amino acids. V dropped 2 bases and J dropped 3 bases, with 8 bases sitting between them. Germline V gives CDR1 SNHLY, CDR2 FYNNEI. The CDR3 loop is CASSELGDNQPQHF. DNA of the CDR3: TGTGCCAGCAGTGAACTAGGGGACAATCAGCCCCAGCATTTT.

The CDR3 sequence: CAISDPDRTYQPQHF. The CDR3 nucleotides read TGTGCCATCAGTGATCCGGACAGGACCTATCAGCCCCAGCATTTT. The V gene is TRBV10-3, the J gene TRBJ1-5; 7 nucleotides match TRBD1. CDR3 size: 15 residues. J was trimmed by 5 bases and V by 3 bases; bases with no gene match: 7. In germline, CDR1 is ENHRY, CDR2 SYGVKD.

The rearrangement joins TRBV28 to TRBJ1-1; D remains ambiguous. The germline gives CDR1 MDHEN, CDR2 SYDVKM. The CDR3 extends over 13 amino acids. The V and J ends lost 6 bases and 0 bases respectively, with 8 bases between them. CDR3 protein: CASSSDMNTEAFF. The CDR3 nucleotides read TGTGCCAGCAGCTCAGATATGAACACTGAAGCTTTCTTT.